This is a list of T cell receptor beta chains from one sample in a study of T cells of healthy individuals. Using its own MiXCR run on the 5' RACE reads, TCRdb lists one record per CDR3 protein. The sample lists tens of thousands of distinct CDR3 sequences; 4% to 5.5% were seen once. These receptors were obtained from a human donor in good health. Each CDR3 is given with its conserved first and last residue. A D gene is named only where the DNA matches it firmly. The listing skips clone size in some rows; elsewhere it reads once, few, many or a size class.

abundance	v_gene	d_gene	j_gene	CDR3aa	CDR3nt
many	TRBV5-5	-	TRBJ1-5	CASSLQSNQPQHF	TGTGCCAGCAGCTTACAGAGCAATCAGCCCCAGCATTTT
few	TRBV19	-	TRBJ1-5	CASSTVSNQPQHF	TGTGCCAGTAGTACAGTGAGCAATCAGCCCCAGCATTTT
many	TRBV6-6	-	TRBJ2-7	CASSYDAATYEQYF	TGTGCCAGCAGTTACGACGCTGCGACCTACGAGCAGTACTTC
many	TRBV20-1	-	TRBJ1-6	CSARANEVGNSPLHF	TGCAGTGCTAGAGCAAATGAGGTGGGGAATTCACCCCTCCACTTT
many	TRBV9	-	TRBJ2-2	CASSVTDRVNTGELFF	TGTGCCAGCAGCGTCACGGACAGAGTCAACACCGGGGAGCTGTTTTTT
few	TRBV7-9	TRBD1	TRBJ1-5	CASSANKDRGFSTQHF	TGTGCCAGCAGCGCTAACAAGGACAGGGGTTTTTCGACCCAGCATTTT
many	TRBV18	-	TRBJ1-6	CASSPQGDSPLHF	TGTGCCAGCTCCCCCCAGGGAGATTCACCCCTCCACTTT
many	TRBV2	-	TRBJ2-7	CANKPTDSYEQYF	TGTGCCAACAAACCGACAGACTCCTACGAGCAGTACTTC
-	TRBV9	TRBD1	TRBJ2-7	CASNRQGIYEQYF	TGTGCCAGCAATCGACAGGGAATATACGAGCAGTACTTC
many	TRBV5-1	-	TRBJ2-7	CASSLVTGSGLEQYF	TGCGCCAGCAGCTTGGTAACAGGGTCGGGTCTCGAGCAGTACTTC
many	TRBV6-2/TRBV6-3	TRBD1	TRBJ1-5	CASSYRTGGDQPQHF	TGTGCCAGCAGTTATCGGACAGGGGGCGATCAGCCCCAGCATTTT
-	TRBV7-9	TRBD2	TRBJ2-1	CASSPNRLAGGDNEQFF	TGTGCCAGCAGCCCGAACAGACTAGCGGGGGGGGACAATGAGCAGTTCTTC
many	TRBV29-1	TRBD1	TRBJ2-4	CSVDVGGSDIQYF	TGCAGCGTTGACGTAGGGGGCTCGGACATTCAGTACTTC
many	TRBV30	-	TRBJ2-7	CAWNLQADYEQYF	TGTGCCTGGAACCTCCAAGCGGATTACGAGCAGTACTTC
few	TRBV30	TRBD1	TRBJ1-3	CAWRTGGVSGNTIYF	TGTGCCTGGCGGACAGGGGGCGTCTCTGGAAACACCATATATTTT
many	TRBV15	-	TRBJ2-5	CATSREQERAQYF	TGTGCCACCAGCAGAGAACAAGAGCGGGCCCAGTACTTC
many	TRBV5-8	-	TRBJ1-1	CASRLVPPVEAFF	TGTGCCAGCAGGTTGGTGCCGCCGGTTGAAGCTTTCTTT
few	TRBV7-9	-	TRBJ2-7	CASSFYSDSDEQYF	TGTGCCAGCAGCTTTTACAGTGACTCCGACGAGCAGTACTTC
many	TRBV6-6	-	TRBJ1-2	CASSPEPQGDYGYTF	TGTGCCAGCAGTCCCGAACCCCAGGGTGACTATGGCTACACCTTC
few	TRBV18	TRBD2	TRBJ2-7	CASSPRPGLAGFYEQYF	TGTGCCAGCTCACCACGGCCGGGACTAGCGGGATTCTACGAGCAGTACTTC
many	TRBV29-1	-	TRBJ2-3	CSVAQGPDTQYF	TGCAGCGTTGCTCAGGGCCCAGATACGCAGTATTTT
-	TRBV18	-	TRBJ2-7	CASSPLRVGEQYF	TGTGCCAGCTCACCACTCAGGGTGGGGGAGCAGTACTTC
many	TRBV6-5	-	TRBJ1-6	CASSPLSGGSSPLHF	TGTGCCAGCAGTCCCCTTTCGGGGGGTAGTTCACCCCTCCACTTT
few	TRBV27	-	TRBJ2-1	CASSVRGAVDEQFF	TGTGCCAGCAGTGTCCGGGGGGCTGTCGATGAGCAGTTCTTC
few	TRBV6-5	-	TRBJ1-2	CASSSGRAYGYTF	TGTGCCAGCAGTTCCGGGAGGGCCTATGGCTACACCTTC
many	TRBV5-5	-	TRBJ2-7	CASSLVFDEQYF	TGTGCCAGCAGCTTGGTCTTCGACGAGCAGTACTTC
-	TRBV21-1	-	TRBJ1-1	CASSKGQGAKGMNTEAFF	TGTGCCAGCAGCAAAGGACAGGGGGCTAAGGGCATGAACACTGAAGCTTTCTTT
few	TRBV20-1	-	TRBJ2-3	CSASLLAITDTQYF	TGCAGTGCTAGTCTCCTAGCGATCACAGATACGCAGTATTTT
few	TRBV2	TRBD1	TRBJ2-6	CASYRDRLSGANVLTF	TGTGCCAGCTACCGGGACAGGCTCTCTGGGGCCAACGTCCTGACTTTC
many	TRBV2	-	TRBJ1-6	CATSAVGGRNSPLHF	TGTGCCACCTCCGCCGTGGGGGGGAGGAATTCACCCCTCCACTTT
many	TRBV7-2	TRBD1	TRBJ2-7	CASSPRRDRGTYEQYF	TGTGCCAGCAGCCCACGGCGGGACAGGGGAACCTACGAGCAGTACTTC
-	TRBV11-2	TRBD2	TRBJ2-7	CASSLVSQREAEQYF	TGTGCCAGCAGCTTAGTATCCCAGCGGGAGGCGGAGCAGTACTTC
many	TRBV6-1	-	TRBJ1-5	CASNVEQGGNQPQHF	TGTGCCAGCAATGTGGAGCAGGGAGGGAATCAGCCCCAGCATTTT
-	TRBV7-2	TRBD2	TRBJ2-7	CASSFAGGNTYEQYF	TGTGCCAGCAGCTTTGCGGGAGGGAACACCTACGAGCAGTACTTC
many	TRBV12-3/TRBV12-4	-	TRBJ2-3	CASSPIRRSTDTQYF	TGTGCCAGCAGTCCGATACGGCGGAGCACAGATACGCAGTATTTT
few	TRBV6-1	-	TRBJ1-4	CASSPGTSRTNEKLFF	TGTGCCAGCAGTCCCGGGACTTCCAGAACTAATGAAAAACTGTTTTTT
-	TRBV25-1	-	TRBJ2-5	CASSERGETQYF	TGTGCCAGCAGTGAACGGGGGGAGACCCAGTACTTC
many	TRBV29-1	-	TRBJ2-1	CSVEDGYNEQFF	TGCAGCGTTGAAGATGGGTACAATGAGCAGTTCTTC
many	TRBV20-1	-	TRBJ2-2	CSARVVAGGQGTGELFF	TGCAGTGCTAGAGTCGTTGCCGGGGGGCAAGGGACCGGGGAGCTGTTTTTT
many	TRBV6-5	-	TRBJ2-7	CASRRGVAYEQYF	TGTGCCAGCAGGAGGGGGGTCGCCTACGAGCAGTACTTC
many	TRBV18	TRBD1	TRBJ1-5	CASSLTPTGSDQPQHF	TGTGCCAGCTCACTGACACCGACAGGGAGTGATCAGCCCCAGCATTTT
many	TRBV4-1	-	TRBJ2-7	CASSHSNRDEQYF	TGCGCCAGCAGCCATTCCAACAGGGATGAGCAGTACTTC
many	TRBV7-6	TRBD2	TRBJ2-7	CASSLGGGFSYEQYF	TGTGCCAGCAGCTTAGGCGGGGGATTCTCCTACGAGCAGTACTTC
-	TRBV28	-	TRBJ1-6	CASSLRGAWALHF	TGTGCCAGCAGTTTAAGAGGGGCCTGGGCCCTCCACTTT
many	TRBV6-2/TRBV6-3	TRBD2	TRBJ2-1	CASSPGLGGGEQFF	TGTGCCAGCAGTCCGGGACTAGGAGGTGGGGAGCAGTTCTTC
many	TRBV6-5	-	TRBJ1-6	CASAGVGYNSPLHF	TGTGCCAGCGCAGGGGTCGGCTATAATTCACCCCTCCACTTT
few	TRBV6-5	-	TRBJ1-5	CASRMTGNQPQHF	TGTGCCAGCAGAATGACCGGGAATCAGCCCCAGCATTTT
many	TRBV7-2	TRBD1	TRBJ2-6	CASSPRTGRSGANVLTF	TGTGCCAGCAGCCCGAGGACAGGGCGTTCTGGGGCCAACGTCCTGACTTTC
-	TRBV29-1	-	TRBJ2-1	CSVLGVARTEQFF	TGCAGCGTCCTTGGGGTAGCACGTACTGAGCAGTTCTTC
-	TRBV5-1	-	TRBJ2-3	CASSFGTSFTDTQYF	TGCGCCAGCAGCTTTGGGACATCCTTCACAGATACGCAGTATTTT
medium-sized	TRBV7-9	-	TRBJ2-7	CASSLGLDSGEQYF	TGTGCCAGCAGCCTAGGACTCGATAGTGGTGAGCAGTACTTC
many	TRBV4-1	-	TRBJ1-2	CASSQGVRRGYTF	TGCGCCAGCAGCCAAGGGGTCCGGAGGGGCTACACCTTC
many	TRBV3-2	-	TRBJ2-1	CASSKPDGTYNEQFF	TGTGCCAGCAGCAAACCCGACGGAACCTACAATGAGCAGTTCTTC
many	TRBV12-3/TRBV12-4	-	TRBJ2-1	CASSPGPNEQFF	TGTGCCAGCAGTCCGGGCCCGAATGAGCAGTTCTTC
many	TRBV20-1	TRBD1	TRBJ1-5	CSAGGQGAIGTSWTQHF	TGCAGTGCCGGGGGACAGGGAGCAATAGGCACCTCCTGGACCCAGCATTTT
few	TRBV14	-	TRBJ1-6	CASSPNRAIPLHF	TGTGCCAGCAGCCCCAATCGAGCTATCCCCCTCCACTTT
few	TRBV7-9	-	TRBJ2-1	CASSFDSVYNEQFF	TGTGCCAGCAGCTTCGACTCGGTTTACAATGAGCAGTTCTTC